Listed below are T cell receptor beta chains from one sample, sequenced in a study of shared clonotypes between healthy human individuals. The assay was immunoSEQ multiplex PCR, and TCRdb's table has in-frame clones only and misses some. The top ten clones hold nearly 1.5% of a sample with over a million clones, 75% of them seen once. Sequencing was done on a sample of memory CD4+ T cells sorted from blood. The receptor source for this set is a man between 18 and 29 years old in good health. Both conserved end residues are trimmed from each CDR3.

v_call,cdr3_aa
TRBV6-5,ASTRASDSPLH
TRBV11-3,ASSLGTAAYNEQF
TRBV7-9,ASSTSSGRGTGELF
TRBV7-2,ASSPRAYGTGANVLT
TRBV11-1,ASSLDSGGAGETQY
TRBV6-1,ASTEESGSSQPQH
TRBV7-8,ASSTRTSGRTDTQY
TRBV30,AWSVDSGNTIY
TRBV5-4,ASSFFDRTDQPQH
TRBV28,ASSLRRENGYT
TRBV2,ASSGSGGDSPQH
TRBV30,AWSVFFGQSTVPT
TRBV7-2,ASSSRSAGQGYGYT
TRBV7-2,ATAPHRTGRGQETQY
TRBV19,ASSLGISGGAVFSETQY
TRBV27,ASSLVYTDTQY
TRBV18,ASSPSSWPQPQH
TRBV6-5,ASSSTDRVPNSPLH
TRBV5-1,ASSSGLAGVADTQY
TRBV2,ASSEWTGGDEQY
TRBV2,ASSENRGAF
TRBV10-2,ASSESQGREKLF
TRBV5-1,ASSLMTGQETQY
TRBV5-6,ASRVQGGTGELF
TRBV13,ASSLIGAGANVLT
TRBV9,ASSNLGNEQF
TRBV28,ASTRRWAHGETMF
TRBV19,ASSPKRDVYQPQH
TRBV6-1,ASSDGQGIYEQY
TRBV5-4,ASSLKQTIDTQY
TRBV27,ASGTQSNQPQH
TRBV10-2,ASSVPASYEQY
TRBV7-9,ASSLARTGTRRHQY
TRBV29-1,SVEGEGRLRQY
TRBV28,ASSLGVAQY
TRBV5-1,ASSPHGQGPYT
TRBV5-1,ASSRDRGETQY
TRBV7-3,ASSPGLGVTDTQY
TRBV5-1,ASSLGNYEQY
TRBV2,ASGVTYGEKLF